Each of the 15 T cell receptor beta chains below was sequenced from the same sample in a study of blood T cell repertoires in COVID-19. TCRdb's table, derived via immunoSEQ multiplex PCR, lists solely in-frame clones and lacks some. The repertoire holds more than 200,000 clones, with more than 75% as singletons. The specimen sequenced was peripheral blood. These TCRs come from a woman of 80 years or more with COVID-19, enrolled during active disease.

A note on this clone: The sample has other DNA sequences that encode this CDR3 too. The chain has TRBV2 and TRBJ1-2; the match to TRBD1 covers 8 bases. J was trimmed by 4 bases and V by 6 bases; bases with no gene match: 10. The CDR3 consists of 15 residues. Germline CDR1 SNHLY, CDR2 FYNNEI. The CDR3 sequence is CASRGTGRRSYGYTF. CDR3 nucleotides: TGTGCCAGCAGAGGGACAGGAAGGAGGTCCTATGGCTACACCTTC.

The chain employs TRBV15 and TRBJ1-2, with D maybe TRBD1 (6 bases). The length of the CDR3 is 13 residues. Germline values: CDR1 LNHNV, CDR2 YYDKDF (reference sequence). V lost 0 bases and J lost 7, with 9 bases in between. CDR3 nucleotides: TGTGCCACCAGCAGAGAAGGCAGGGGTGGCTACACCTTC. Its protein is CATSREGRGGYTF.

The rearrangement joins TRBV30 to TRBJ1-2, with D hard to call. Germline V CDR1 and CDR2: GTSNPN, SVGIG (reference sequence). The CDR3 is 12 residues long. The V end lost 2 bases, the J end lost 4 bases, and 8 bases lay between the germline ends. CDR3 DNA: TGTGCCTGGAGTAAAGAGGGCTATGGCTACACCTTC. This codes for CAWSKEGYGYTF.

This clone has just one count. The chain carries TRBV7-2 and TRBJ1-2; TRBD1 matches 7 bases. J lost 7 bases, V lost 1 base, and 9 bases had no gene match. The germline gives CDR1 SGHTA, CDR2 FQGNSA. The CDR3 length is 15 residues. CDR3 sequence: CASSLERGGGFGYTF. The CDR3 DNA is TGTGCCAGCAGCTTAGAGAGAGGGGGCGGTTTTGGCTACACCTTC.

This rearrangement joins TRBV14 to TRBJ1-1; D gene ambiguous. V lost 7 bases to trimming and J lost 4 bases, with 13 bases between them. The CDR3 is 13 amino acids. From germline, CDR1 is SGHDN and CDR2 FVKESK. CDR3 in DNA: TGTGCCAGCACAAGGGCCCGGGGCACTGAAGCTTTCTTT. Amino acids: CASTRARGTEAFF.

The chain combines TRBV28 with TRBJ2-7; possible D gene TRBD1, 5 bases. Germline CDR1 and CDR2: MDHEN and SYDVKM. V was shortened by 7 bases and J by 9 bases, with 19 bases between the two germline ends. This CDR3 contains 13 residues. CDR3 nucleotides: TGTGCCAGCATGGTTCAAGGACAACGTGGGCAGTACTTC. It codes for CASMVQGQRGQYF.

The genes are TRBV5-1 and TRBJ2-3; D call uncertain. The CDR3 spans 14 residues. Trimming took off 0 bases at V and 5 bases at J, with 10 bases between the two ends. From germline, CDR1 is SGHRS and CDR2 YFSETQ. CDR3 coding DNA: TGCGCCAGCAGCTTGGACAGTTCGAGAGATACGCAGTATTTT. Protein product: CASSLDSSRDTQYF.

The chain links TRBV6-6 to TRBJ2-5; 8 bases are shared with TRBD1. There are 16 residues in the CDR3. Germline assignment: CDR1 MNHNY and CDR2 SVGAGI (reference sequence). Losses at the gene ends were 0 bases for V and 2 bases for J; bases not matched to a gene: 5. The chain's CDR3 is CASSYSQGAGQETQYF. The DNA of the CDR3 is TGTGCCAGCAGTTACTCCCAGGGGGCGGGGCAAGAGACCCAGTACTTC.

A single count supports this clone. This chain links TRBV15 with TRBJ1-4, with 8 bases matching TRBD1. CDR1 is LNHNV and CDR2 is YYDKDF in the germline V gene (reference sequence). V shed 8 bases and J 7 bases; nucleotides not matched to a gene: 12. The CDR3 has 15 residues. The chain's CDR3 is CATQGADRITEKLFF. The CDR3 DNA is TGTGCCACCCAGGGGGCCGACCGAATTACTGAAAAACTGTTTTTT. The complete variable domain, with remaining parts taken from reference TRBV15 and TRBJ1-4, reads DAMVIQNPRYQVTQFGKPVTLSCSQTLNHNVMYWYQQKSSQAPKLLFHYYDKDFNNEADTPDNFQSRRPNTSFCFLDIRSPGLGDTAMYLCATQGADRITEKLFFGSGTQLSVL.

The chain employs TRBV5-1 and TRBJ2-6, with TRBD1 as a possible D gene (6 bases). V lost 5 bases, J lost 0 bases, and 9 bases lay in between. Germline CDR1 SGHRS, CDR2 YFSETQ. The CDR3 contains 15 residues. The CDR3 loop is CASRTGFSGANVLTF. As DNA, the CDR3 is TGCGCCAGCAGAACAGGGTTCTCTGGGGCCAACGTCCTGACTTTC.

V gene TRBV3-1 (or the pseudogene TRBV3-2) combines with J gene TRBJ2-3; 13 bases match TRBD2. The CDR3 consists of 17 residues. CDR1 and CDR2 (germline): LGHDT, YNNKEL (reference sequence). The V and J ends lost 1 base and 5 bases, in that order; junction bases with no gene match: 6. DNA of the CDR3: TGTGCCAGCAGCCAAGTAAGACTAGCGGGAGGATTAGATACGCAGTATTTT. It is translated as CASSQVRLAGGLDTQYF.

There are a few counts of this clone. The rearrangement joins TRBV5-1 to TRBJ1-4; no reliable D call. The CDR3 extends over 15 amino acids. V gave up 4 bases and J gave up 0 bases, with 10 bases separating them. Germline values: CDR1 SGHRS, CDR2 YFSETQ. The CDR3 loop is CASSTAGTTNEKLFF. CDR3 bases: TGCGCCAGCAGCACCGCCGGGACAACTAATGAAAAACTGTTTTTT. Combining the CDR3 with reference TRBV5-1 and TRBJ1-4 gives the whole variable domain KAGVTQTPRYLIKTRGQQVTLSCSPISGHRSVSWYQQTPGQGLQFLFEYFSETQRNKGNFPGRFSGRQFSNSRSEMNVSTLELGDSALYLCASSTAGTTNEKLFFGSGTQLSVL.

This clone is a singleton in its sample. This chain uses TRBV5-5 with TRBJ2-5; a weak D match, TRBD2 (6 bases). The CDR3 runs to 15 residues. Trimming took 2 bases from V and 5 from J, leaving 16 bases between them. CDR1 and CDR2 from the germline V gene are SGHKS and YYEKEE (reference sequence). The chain's CDR3 is CASSFPSAGRETQYF. CDR3 in DNA: TGTGCCAGCAGCTTTCCTTCTGCGGGGAGGGAGACCCAGTACTTC.

With regard to this clone: Different DNA sequences within this sample yield the same CDR3. The J gene is TRBJ1-5, the V gene TRBV6-5, with D tentatively TRBD1 (5 bases). The germline V and J ends were trimmed by 2 bases and 2 bases, with 10 bases remaining between them. The CDR3 spans 15 residues. Germline assignment: CDR1 MNHEY and CDR2 SVGAGI. The CDR3 nucleotides read TGTGCCAGCAGTTACGGGGGAGGGGGCAATCAGCCCCAGCATTTT. Protein sequence: CASSYGGGGNQPQHF.

Comments on this clone: The junction shows a germline mismatch at one end, possibly a read error. J is TRBJ1-2 and V is TRBV24-1, with D possibly matching TRBD1 (5 bases). Germline V gene sequence: CDR1 KGHDR, CDR2 SFDVKD. CDR3 length: 12 residues. The DNA of the CDR3 is TGTGCCACCAGTGATCCAGGGTCGGGCTCGGCCTTC. This gives the protein CATSDPGSGSAF.